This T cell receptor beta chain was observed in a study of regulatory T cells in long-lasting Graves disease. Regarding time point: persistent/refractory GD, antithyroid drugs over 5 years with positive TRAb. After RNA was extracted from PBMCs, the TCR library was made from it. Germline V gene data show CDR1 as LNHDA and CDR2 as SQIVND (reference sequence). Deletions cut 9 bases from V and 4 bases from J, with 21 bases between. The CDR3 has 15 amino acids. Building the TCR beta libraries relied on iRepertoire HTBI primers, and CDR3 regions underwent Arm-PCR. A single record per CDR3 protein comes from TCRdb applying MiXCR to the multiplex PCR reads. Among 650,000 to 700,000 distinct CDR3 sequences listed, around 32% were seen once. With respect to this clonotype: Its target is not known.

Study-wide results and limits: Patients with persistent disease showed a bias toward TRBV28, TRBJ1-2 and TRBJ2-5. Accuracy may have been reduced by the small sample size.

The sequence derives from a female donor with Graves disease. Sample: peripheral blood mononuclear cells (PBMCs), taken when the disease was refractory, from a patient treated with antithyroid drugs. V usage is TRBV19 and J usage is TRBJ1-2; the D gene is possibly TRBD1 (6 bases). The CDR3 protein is CASSDETGPPYGYTF. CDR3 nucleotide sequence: TGTGCCAGCTCAGATGAGACAGGACCACCCTATGGCTACACCTTC.